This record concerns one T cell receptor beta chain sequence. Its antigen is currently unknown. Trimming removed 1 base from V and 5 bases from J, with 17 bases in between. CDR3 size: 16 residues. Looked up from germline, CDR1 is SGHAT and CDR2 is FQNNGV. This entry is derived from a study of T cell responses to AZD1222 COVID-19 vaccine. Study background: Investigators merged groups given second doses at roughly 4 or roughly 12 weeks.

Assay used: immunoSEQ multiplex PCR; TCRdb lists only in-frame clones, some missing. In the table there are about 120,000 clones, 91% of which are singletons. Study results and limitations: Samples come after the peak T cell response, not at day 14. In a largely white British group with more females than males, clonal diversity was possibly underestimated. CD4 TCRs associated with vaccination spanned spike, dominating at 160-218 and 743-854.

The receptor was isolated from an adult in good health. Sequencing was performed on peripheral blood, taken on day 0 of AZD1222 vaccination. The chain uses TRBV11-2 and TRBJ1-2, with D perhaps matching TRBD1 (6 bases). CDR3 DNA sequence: TGTGCCAGCAGCTTAGGAGACAGGAGCCTTGGTTATGGCTACACCTTC. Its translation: CASSLGDRSLGYGYTF.